Sequencing of this T cell receptor beta chain was carried out in a study of blood T cells in healthy people across ages. This clonotype was seen only a few times. Antigen: not known. Overall study results and limits: Higher diversity, along with more naive CD4+ cells, distinguished long-lived donors from aged donors.

Alongside a J-beta primer mix, a sample-barcoded 5' primer served in a second PCR lasting about 6 to 11 cycles. TCRdb re-derived calls from the 5' RACE reads in MiXCR, one entry per CDR3 protein. This table has over a million distinct CDR3 sequences, approximately 59% appearing once. This CDR3 is 15 amino acids long. The V gene's germline CDR1 is SGHTA and CDR2 FQGNSA. J gave up 4 bases and V 7 bases, and 10 bases lay outside the gene matches. Specimen: blood. V gene TRBV7-2 combines with J gene TRBJ2-1; 7 bases agree with TRBD1. This TCR was sampled from a man between 18 and 29 years old in good health. For the CDR3, the DNA is TGTGCCAGCACACCAGGACCAGGGGGTTACAATGAGCAGTTCTTC. It specifies CASTPGPGGYNEQFF.